The rows below give T cell receptor beta chains drawn from one sample of a study of T cells in localized non-small cell lung cancer. The assay was immunoSEQ multiplex PCR, and TCRdb's table has in-frame clones only and misses some. In the table there are 20,000 to 25,000 clones, 88% of which are singletons. The sequences come from peripheral blood mononuclear cells, collected before any cancer treatment. These receptors all stem from a woman aged 35 to 70 with stage III lung adenocarcinoma. CDR3s include the opening cysteine and the closing phenylalanine or tryptophan. D genes are given only for firm matches. Size is omitted from some rows. Given values are once, few, many or a class for expanded clones.

CASSQAPTGTEQFF	TGTGCCAGCAGCCAAGCCCCAACCGGGACAGAGCAGTTCTTC	once	TRBV14	TRBJ2-1	NA
CASSSKNTDTQYF	TGTGCCAGCAGCTCCAAAAACACAGATACGCAGTATTTT	NA	TRBV5-4	TRBJ2-3	NA
CASSPTGRNTEAFF	TGTGCCAGCAGCCCGACTGGTAGGAACACTGAAGCTTTCTTT	NA	TRBV9	TRBJ1-1	NA
CASKIERGTGELFF	TGTGCCAGCAAAATTGAACGGGGGACCGGGGAGCTGTTTTTT	NA	TRBV6-4	TRBJ2-2	NA
CASSPWTGLADTQYF	TGTGCCAGCAGTCCCTGGACAGGGCTCGCAGATACGCAGTATTTT	NA	TRBV11-1	TRBJ2-3	TRBD1
CSVVASENTGELFF	TGCAGCGTTGTGGCTAGCGAGAACACCGGGGAGCTGTTTTTT	NA	TRBV29-1	TRBJ2-2	NA
CASGASGRGVTDTQYF	TGTGCCAGCGGGGCTAGCGGGAGGGGCGTCACAGATACGCAGTATTTT	NA	TRBV27	TRBJ2-3	TRBD2
CASSSHRDRGLETQYF	TGTGCCAGCAGCTCTCACCGGGACAGGGGGTTAGAGACCCAGTACTTC	NA	TRBV13	TRBJ2-5	TRBD1
CASSLVAGEGNEQFF	TGTGCCAGCAGCTTAGTTGCGGGGGAGGGTAATGAGCAGTTCTTC	NA	TRBV7-2	TRBJ2-1	TRBD2
CASSYTSPGSNEQYF	TGTGCCAGCAGTTACACTTCCCCAGGGTCCAACGAGCAGTACTTC	NA	TRBV6-6	TRBJ2-7	NA
CASSPLETGNGYTF	TGTGCCAGCTCACCACTAGAAACAGGGAATGGCTACACCTTC	NA	TRBV18	TRBJ1-2	NA
CASSLRTEGQPQHF	TGTGCCAGCAGCCTTCGGACGGAGGGGCAGCCCCAGCATTTT	NA	TRBV27	TRBJ1-5	NA
CASSPDGVLAKNIQYF	TGCGCCAGCAGCCCGGACGGGGTTTTAGCCAAAAACATTCAGTACTTC	NA	TRBV5-1	TRBJ2-4	NA
CASSTFLAHNEQFF	TGTGCCAGCAGCACTTTCCTAGCACACAATGAGCAGTTCTTC	NA	TRBV2	TRBJ2-1	NA
CSAMDRSATNEKLFF	TGCAGCGCAATGGACAGGAGTGCAACTAATGAAAAACTGTTTTTT	NA	TRBV29-1	TRBJ1-4	TRBD1
CASSFLYEQFF	TGTGCCAGCAGCTTTCTTTATGAGCAGTTCTTC	NA	TRBV7-2	TRBJ2-1	NA
CASSYAQAYEQYF	TGTGCCAGCAGTTACGCGCAGGCCTACGAGCAGTACTTC	once	TRBV6-6	TRBJ2-7	NA
CASSLGLAMSTDTQYF	TGTGCCAGCAGCTTAGGCCTAGCTATGAGCACAGATACGCAGTATTTT	once	TRBV7-9	TRBJ2-3	NA
CATHLGGQGAEGYTF	TGTGCCACCCACCTCGGGGGACAGGGGGCGGAAGGCTACACCTTC	NA	TRBV15	TRBJ1-2	TRBD1
CASSQEFEFYGYTF	TGTGCCAGCAGCCAAGAATTCGAGTTCTATGGCTACACCTTC	NA	TRBV14	TRBJ1-2	NA
CASSPRGIAGGRVQFF	TGTGCCAGCAGCCCCCGGGGGATAGCGGGGGGCCGTGTGCAGTTCTTC	NA	TRBV9	TRBJ2-1	TRBD2
CASSLSRLAGINNEQFF	TGTGCCAGCAGCTTAAGTAGGCTAGCGGGGATTAACAATGAGCAGTTCTTC	NA	TRBV7-3	TRBJ2-1	TRBD2
CASSSYRGNTEAFF	TGCGCCAGCAGCTCTTACAGGGGTAACACTGAAGCTTTCTTT	NA	TRBV5-1	TRBJ1-1	TRBD1
CASSQYSEGAGNTIYF	TGCGCCAGCAGCCAATATTCGGAGGGGGCTGGAAACACCATATATTTT	once	TRBV4-3	TRBJ1-3	NA
CASSYSGQGAFF	TGTGCCAGCAGTTACTCCGGCCAGGGGGCTTTCTTT	NA	TRBV6-5	TRBJ1-1	NA
CASSLIGPTLREKLFF	TGCGCCAGCAGCTTAATTGGCCCGACCCTGCGGGAAAAACTGTTTTTT	NA	TRBV5-1	TRBJ1-4	NA
CASSLEQIIYEQYF	TGTGCCAGCAGCTTAGAACAGATAATCTACGAGCAGTACTTC	NA	TRBV11-2	TRBJ2-7	NA
CSARGQGAAFF	TGCAGTGCTAGGGGGCAGGGAGCAGCTTTCTTT	NA	TRBV20-1	TRBJ1-1	NA
CASSIGQLDGYTF	TGTGCCAGCAGCATAGGACAGTTAGATGGCTACACCTTC	NA	TRBV11-2	TRBJ1-2	NA
CASSDTGSSTDTQYF	TGTGCCAGCAGCGACACAGGTAGTAGCACAGATACGCAGTATTTT	NA	TRBV5-6	TRBJ2-3	NA
CASSPLGTGDEQYF	TGTGCCAGCTCACCTCTGGGGACAGGGGACGAGCAGTACTTC	NA	TRBV18	TRBJ2-7	TRBD1